This passage covers 23 T cell receptor beta chains from one sample sequenced in a study of cytomegalovirus exposure and HLA in healthy donors. TCRdb keeps only in-frame clones here, not all; method: immunoSEQ multiplex PCR. The table shows roughly 45,000 clones, with roughly 90% occurring only once. The source material was PBMCs. Receptor source: a young man in good health and CMV-seronegative.

The chain is built from TRBV7-3 and TRBJ1-2; a possible D gene is TRBD1 (6 bases). CDR1 SGHTA and CDR2 FQGTGA come from the germline V gene. Between the trimmed V and J ends, which lost 2 bases and 4 bases, there was a span of 14 bases. This CDR3 has 15 amino acids. CDR3 sequence: CASSLDGTRIYGYTF. CDR3 nucleotide sequence: TGTGCCAGCAGCTTAGATGGGACAAGGATCTATGGCTACACCTTC.

This rearrangement joins TRBV29-1 to TRBJ2-1, with 9 bases fitting TRBD2. The CDR3 is 17 amino acids. Per germline, CDR1 SQVTM and CDR2 ANQGSEA. J lost 6 bases, V lost 0 bases, and 12 bases had no gene match. CDR3 loop: CSVEDRRIAGVVNEQFF. The CDR3, as DNA: TGCAGCGTTGAAGACCGCCGGATAGCGGGAGTTGTCAATGAGCAGTTCTTC.

J is TRBJ2-7 and V is TRBV27; maybe TRBD1 (6 bases). Germline V gene sequence: CDR1 MNHEY, CDR2 SMNVEV (reference sequence). This CDR3 contains 15 residues. Trimming shortened V by 5 bases and J by 7 bases, and 21 bases separated the two germline ends. This chain's CDR3 is CASSQTGPGFGEQYF. DNA for the CDR3: TGTGCCAGCAGTCAGACAGGCCCTGGGTTTGGAGAGCAGTACTTC.

The V and J genes are TRBV7-9 and TRBJ2-7, with 7 positions matching TRBD1. Germline V gene data show CDR1 as SEHNR and CDR2 as FQNEAQ (reference sequence). Trimming removed 1 base from V and 3 bases from J; junction bases left unmatched: 6. This CDR3 has 15 amino acids. The CDR3 is CASSLVNSGGYEQYF. CDR3 DNA: TGTGCCAGCAGCTTAGTGAACTCAGGGGGCTACGAGCAGTACTTC.

This sequence joins TRBV29-1 and TRBJ2-1; tentatively, D is TRBD2 (7 bases). The CDR3 loop spans 13 amino acids. From germline, CDR1 is SQVTM and CDR2 ANQGSEA. Trimming left V 4 bases short and J 9 bases short, with 16 bases between. DNA for the CDR3: TGCAGCGTTGTCAGGGGAGGGGCCGGTGAGCAGTTCTTC. Translation gives CSVVRGGAGEQFF.

For the CDR3, the DNA is TGTGCCAGCAGCCCTGAGGGGGCCTATGGCTACACCTTC. Protein: CASSPEGAYGYTF. The chain recombines TRBV6-6 with TRBJ1-2; 7 nucleotides line up with TRBD1. After removal of 6 bases from V and 4 bases from J, the junction contained 5 bases not matched to a gene. Germline-derived CDR1 and CDR2 are MNHNY and SVGAGI (reference sequence). The CDR3 runs 13 residues.

This chain uses TRBV27 with TRBJ2-5, with 9 bases matching TRBD2. V shed 5 bases and J 5 bases; nucleotides not matched to a gene: 9. The CDR3 extends over 15 amino acids. CDR1 and CDR2 from the germline V gene are MNHEY and SMNVEV (reference sequence). Written as DNA, the CDR3 is TGTGCCAGCAGTCCACCGACTAGCGGCCTGGAGACCCAGTACTTC. Amino acids: CASSPPTSGLETQYF.

This clone was detected once. The rearrangement links TRBV6-1 to TRBJ1-2; 7 bases fit TRBD1. The germline V gene encodes CDR1 MNHNS and CDR2 SASEGT. J was trimmed by 6 bases and V by 6 bases; bases with no gene match: 7. There are 13 residues in the CDR3. DNA of the CDR3: TGTGCCAGCAGCGCAGGGGGGTGGGATGGCTACACCTTC. Amino acids: CASSAGGWDGYTF.

The CDR3 sequence is CASSLKSGGVSSYNEQFF. In nucleotides, the CDR3 is TGTGCCAGCAGCTTAAAATCCGGGGGAGTGAGCTCCTACAATGAGCAGTTCTTC. The chain is built from TRBV7-3 and TRBJ2-1, with a tentative D call TRBD2 (6 bases). CDR3 length equals 18 residues. Germline V CDR1 and CDR2: SGHTA, FQGTGA. The ends were cut back, 1 base at V and 0 bases at J, with 16 bases in the middle.

The sample holds one count of this clone. The gene calls are TRBV27 and TRBJ2-3; D remains ambiguous. V was clipped by 0 bases and J by 2 bases, with 6 bases between them. The length of the CDR3 is 14 residues. Germline-derived CDR1 and CDR2 are MNHEY and SMNVEV (reference sequence). The CDR3 DNA reads as TGTGCCAGCAGTTTATCGAGTGCCACAGATACGCAGTATTTT. Protein: CASSLSSATDTQYF.

This rearrangement joins TRBV28 to TRBJ2-5; 12 bases align to TRBD2. V gave up 5 bases and J gave up 4 bases; unmatched junction bases: 5. The CDR3 has 15 residues. Germline assignment: CDR1 MDHEN and CDR2 SYDVKM. The CDR3 bases are TGTGCCAGCAGTACGGGACTAGCGGGCTTAGAGACCCAGTACTTC. Translating gives CASSTGLAGLETQYF.

The chain combines TRBV4-2 with TRBJ1-2, with D perhaps TRBD1 (5 bases). V shed 3 bases and J shed 3 bases, with 14 bases lying between them. CDR1 and CDR2 from the germline V gene are LGHNA and YNFKEQ. The CDR3 runs to 15 residues. The CDR3 sequence is CASSQPPGVDYGYTF. CDR3 coding DNA: TGTGCCAGCAGCCAGCCCCCGGGGGTCGACTATGGCTACACCTTC.

This chain connects TRBV20-1 to TRBJ2-5, with D maybe TRBD1 (5 bases). V gave up 5 bases and J gave up 2 bases, with 6 bases separating them. The CDR3 spans 11 residues. Per germline, CDR1 DFQATT and CDR2 SNEGSKA (reference sequence). This CDR3 is CSARQQETQYF. CDR3 DNA: TGCAGTGCTCGACAGCAAGAGACCCAGTACTTC.

The V gene is TRBV5-4, the J gene TRBJ1-6, with no clear D. The CDR3 is made up of 19 amino acids. The V gene's germline CDR1 is SGHNT and CDR2 YYREEE (reference sequence). V gave up 2 bases and J gave up 0 bases, with 18 bases separating them. The CDR3 region has the DNA TGTGCCAGCAGCTTAGCGGGGTCCTTCGAGAGCTCCTATAATTCACCCCTCCACTTT. It is translated as CASSLAGSFESSYNSPLHF.

This clone was observed a single time. The rearrangement uses TRBV19 and TRBJ2-1, with 11 bases that match TRBD2. The V segment lost 4 bases and the J segment 4 bases; nucleotides outside the gene matches: 6. The CDR3 totals 16 residues. Germline CDR1 LNHDA, CDR2 SQIVND (reference sequence). This CDR3 is CASSTRTSGRYNEQFF. Here the CDR3 DNA reads TGTGCCAGTAGTACACGAACTAGCGGGAGATACAATGAGCAGTTCTTC.

V and J are TRBV4-2 and TRBJ2-5; 8 bases line up with TRBD2. Germline V gene lookup returns CDR1 LGHNA and CDR2 YNFKEQ. Trimming removed 1 base from V and 4 bases from J; junction bases left unmatched: 20. The CDR3 totals 20 residues. The CDR3 DNA reads TGTGCCAGCAGCCAAGCGTCCACTGGGGGACTAGGTGGACTCGCAGAGACCCAGTACTTC. Translated: CASSQASTGGLGGLAETQYF.

The J gene is TRBJ1-2, the V gene TRBV5-8; D ambiguous. Looked up from germline, CDR1 is SGHTS and CDR2 is YDEGEE. Trimming removed 0 bases from V and 4 bases from J, with 10 bases in between. The CDR3 is made up of 14 amino acids. For the CDR3, the DNA is TGTGCCAGCAGCTTGGCGGGTTATGGCTATGGCTACACCTTC. It encodes CASSLAGYGYGYTF.

V and J are TRBV19 and TRBJ1-2; D uncertain. This CDR3 is 13 amino acids long. The V end lost 3 bases, the J end lost 6 bases, and 11 bases lay between the germline ends. CDR1 and CDR2 (germline): LNHDA, SQIVND (reference sequence). The CDR3 DNA reads TGTGCCAGTAGTATTGGACCGAGGGATGGCTACACCTTC. Translation: CASSIGPRDGYTF. Full variable domain (remainder filled in from reference TRBV19 and TRBJ1-2): DGGITQSPKYLFRKEGQNVTLSCEQNLNHDAMYWYRQDPGQGLRLIYYSQIVNDFQKGDIAEGYSVSREKKESFPLTVTSAQKNPTAFYLCASSIGPRDGYTFGSGTRLTVV.

The J gene is TRBJ1-2, the V gene TRBV7-5. TRBV7-5 is noted as a pseudogene. This CDR3 region has 14 residues. The CDR3 loop reads CASSPGAHLYGYTF. CDR3 DNA: TGTGCCAGCAGCCCGGGAGCGCATTTGTATGGCTACACCTTC.

The chain recombines TRBV18 with TRBJ1-1; weak D call: TRBD1 (5 bases). The CDR3 covers 12 residues. V was clipped by 2 bases and J by 7 bases, with 8 bases between them. Per the germline V gene, CDR1 is KGHSH and CDR2 is LQKENI. The CDR3 is CASSPGDSEAFF. CDR3 DNA sequence: TGTGCCAGCTCACCAGGAGACAGTGAAGCTTTCTTT.

The chain links TRBV6-5 to TRBJ2-2; D possibly corresponds to TRBD2 (6 bases). The CDR3 consists of 13 residues. Germline-derived CDR1 and CDR2 are MNHEY and SVGAGI. The V and J ends lost 6 bases and 7 bases respectively, with 12 bases between them. CDR3 residues: CASSGGQGGELFF. The CDR3 nucleotides are TGTGCCAGCAGCGGAGGGCAAGGCGGGGAGCTGTTTTTT.

The DNA of the CDR3 is TGTGCCAGCAGCGTACAACAGGGGGCCCTTAATGAAAAACTGTTTTTT. It is translated as CASSVQQGALNEKLFF. The genes are TRBV9 and TRBJ1-4; TRBD1 matches at 9 bases. Trimming cost V 1 base and J 4 bases; bases outside gene matches: 5. In germline, CDR1 is SGDLS, CDR2 YYNGEE. The length of the CDR3 is 16 residues.

This chain uses TRBV6-1 with TRBJ2-1; the match to TRBD1 covers 8 bases. The germline V gene encodes CDR1 MNHNS and CDR2 SASEGT. V lost 3 bases to trimming and J lost 8 bases; unmatched junction nucleotides: 3. This CDR3 has 13 residues. The CDR3 here is CASSEDRVHEQFF. DNA for the CDR3: TGTGCCAGCAGTGAGGACAGGGTTCATGAGCAGTTCTTC.